One and the same sample provided the 27 T cell receptor beta chains below, sequenced in a study of cytomegalovirus exposure and HLA in healthy donors. PCR employed 60 Vbeta and 13 Jbeta primers. The repertoire was sequenced with immunoSEQ multiplex PCR; TCRdb's copy has only in-frame clones and lacks some. The sample lists approximately 74,000 clones; around 75% were seen once. Sequenced sample: PBMCs. The source is a man in his fifties or sixties in good health and CMV-seropositive.

Only one count was recorded for this clone. Mismatch with germline at one junction end may stem from a read error. CDR3 sequence (DNA): TGTTCCAGCAGCCCAACCAGCAGGGCGACTCGAGCCAAAAACATTCAGTACTTC. Translation gives CSSSPTSRATRAKNIQYF. The chain employs TRBV7-9 and TRBJ2-4, with D possibly TRBD1 on 5 matching bases. Per the germline V gene, CDR1 is SEHNR and CDR2 is FQNEAQ (reference sequence). The CDR3 consists of 18 residues.

The chain has TRBV2 and TRBJ1-2; 9 nucleotides line up with TRBD1. Germline loops: CDR1 SNHLY, CDR2 FYNNEI. The ends lost 6 bases at V and 8 bases at J; junction bases unmatched: 7. The CDR3 is 13 residues long. The CDR3, as DNA: TGTGCCAGCAGGACAGGGGGATTGCACGGCTACACCTTC. This gives the protein CASRTGGLHGYTF. Variable domain in full (rest from reference TRBV2 and TRBJ1-2): EPEVTQTPSHQVTQMGQEVILRCVPISNHLYFYWYRQILGQKVEFLVSFYNNEISEKSEIFDDQFSVERPDGSNFTLKIRSTKLEDSAMYFCASRTGGLHGYTFGSGTRLTVV.

The chain employs TRBV5-1 and TRBJ2-1; possibly TRBD2 for D (7 bases). The germline V gene encodes CDR1 SGHRS and CDR2 YFSETQ. The CDR3 sequence is 16 residues long. With 1 base removed from V and 2 bases from J, the gap between germline ends came to 13 bases. CDR3 sequence: CASSLTRGGPYNEQFF. The CDR3 nucleotides are TGCGCCAGCAGCTTGACGAGGGGGGGCCCCTACAATGAGCAGTTCTTC.

This clone occurred a few times. This chain links TRBV11-2 with TRBJ1-3; weak D call: TRBD1 (6 bases). The V gene's germline CDR1 is SGHAT and CDR2 FQNNGV. The CDR3 loop spans 16 amino acids. V was clipped by 6 bases and J by 4 bases, with 19 bases between them. CDR3 sequence: CASSRNTGNPGNTIYF. The CDR3 region has the DNA TGTGCCAGCAGTCGGAATACAGGGAATCCCGGAAACACCATATATTTT.

The chain recombines TRBV5-1 with TRBJ2-1; 9 nucleotides align to TRBD1. The CDR3 contains 14 residues. CDR1 and CDR2 (germline): SGHRS, YFSETQ. Trimming cost V 7 bases and J 5 bases; bases outside gene matches: 7. DNA of the CDR3: TGCGCCAGCTGCTCGGGACAGGGCAACAATGAGCAGTTCTTC. Translating it yields CASCSGQGNNEQFF.

The rearrangement uses TRBV6-5 and TRBJ2-2; weak D call: TRBD1 (7 bases). V lost 6 bases and J 5 bases, leaving 13 bases between the germline ends. This CDR3 region has 14 residues. Germline loops: CDR1 MNHEY, CDR2 SVGAGI. The CDR3 reads CASSQGGITGELFF. In nucleotides, the CDR3 is TGTGCCAGCAGCCAGGGGGGTATAACCGGGGAGCTGTTTTTT.

On this clone: The same CDR3 can be traced to other DNA sequences in this sample. The DNA of the CDR3 is TGTGCCAGCAGTTATTCACTGACGGACAATCAGTTCTTC. It codes for CASSYSLTDNQFF. The chain joins TRBV6-6 to TRBJ2-1, with D possibly matching TRBD1 (5 bases). The CDR3 covers 13 residues. Germline V CDR1 and CDR2: MNHNY, SVGAGI (reference sequence). The V and J ends lost 3 bases and 13 bases respectively, with 16 bases between them.

The V gene is TRBV4-2, the J gene TRBJ2-7; D perhaps matches TRBD1 (5 bases). The CDR3 has 14 residues. V dropped 4 bases and J dropped 2 bases, with 12 bases sitting between them. The germline gives CDR1 LGHNA, CDR2 YNFKEQ. CDR3 region: CASSLTTETYEQYF. CDR3 in DNA: TGTGCCAGCAGCCTTACGACAGAGACCTACGAGCAGTACTTC.

This chain links TRBV19 with TRBJ2-2; 11 nucleotides line up with TRBD1. Trimming removed 5 bases from V and 5 bases from J; junction bases left unmatched: 10. The V gene's germline CDR1 is LNHDA and CDR2 SQIVND (reference sequence). There are 17 residues in the CDR3. This chain's CDR3 is CASSLRGTGGGTGELFF. CDR3 DNA sequence: TGTGCCAGTAGTCTCCGAGGGACAGGGGGAGGTACCGGGGAGCTGTTTTTT.

For the CDR3, the DNA is TGTGCCAGCAGCCCACGAGGCTCCCCGCGGGAGACCCAGTACTTC. Protein: CASSPRGSPRETQYF. V usage is TRBV11-2 and J usage is TRBJ2-5, with D unresolved. Deletions cut 5 bases from V and 5 bases from J, with 18 bases between. The CDR3 contains 15 residues. Per germline, CDR1 SGHAT and CDR2 FQNNGV.

This clone showed up just once. One end of the junction fails to match germline, which may point to a read error. The gene calls are TRBV11-2 and TRBJ2-7, with 10 bases aligning to TRBD2. The CDR3 spans 12 residues. The germline CDR1 and CDR2 sequences are SGHAT and FQNNGV. CDR3 sequence (DNA): TGTGCCAGCAGCTCCTTGACTAGCGGGCCACACTTC. Amino acids: CASSSLTSGPHF.

This sequence joins TRBV6-6 and TRBJ2-7, with a tentative D call TRBD1 (6 bases). This CDR3 spans 15 amino acids. CDR1 is MNHNY and CDR2 is SVGAGI in the germline V gene (reference sequence). V shed 4 bases and J shed 2 bases, with 15 bases lying between them. The CDR3, as DNA: TGTGCCAGCAGTTTACCCACAGGGCACCCCTACGAGCAGTACTTC. As protein: CASSLPTGHPYEQYF.

The V call is TRBV5-6, the J call TRBJ1-3; possible D gene TRBD1, 5 bases. Germline V gene sequence: CDR1 SGHDT, CDR2 YYEEEE. This CDR3 spans 16 amino acids. V was pared by 0 bases and J by 0 bases, with 10 bases between. CDR3 sequence (DNA): TGTGCCAGCAGCTTGGTATTGGGGGGCTCTGGAAACACCATATATTTT. This encodes CASSLVLGGSGNTIYF.

This chain uses TRBV2 with TRBJ2-1, with D perhaps TRBD2 (6 bases). The ends were cut back, 6 bases at V and 2 bases at J, with 11 bases in the middle. From germline, CDR1 is SNHLY and CDR2 FYNNEI. This CDR3 comprises 14 residues. CDR3 in DNA: TGTGCCAGCAGCTTAGGCGGGACCTACAATGAGCAGTTCTTC. Translation gives CASSLGGTYNEQFF.

The chain has TRBV7-2 and TRBJ2-3; D uncertain. The CDR3 has 14 amino acids. In germline, CDR1 is SGHTA, CDR2 FQGNSA. V was pared by 4 bases and J by 4 bases, with 12 bases between. CDR3: CASSSAETADTQYF. The CDR3 DNA follows: TGTGCCAGCAGCTCAGCCGAAACGGCAGATACGCAGTATTTT.

V usage is TRBV11-2 and J usage is TRBJ2-1; 11 bases fit TRBD2. J was trimmed by 7 bases and V by 4 bases; bases with no gene match: 6. There are 15 residues in the CDR3. CDR1 and CDR2 from the germline V gene are SGHAT and FQNNGV. The CDR3 region is CASSSRTSGWNEQFF. The DNA of the CDR3 is TGTGCCAGCAGCTCCAGGACTAGCGGGTGGAATGAGCAGTTCTTC.

The chain has TRBV11-2 and TRBJ2-5; 9 bases are a match to TRBD2. Germline V gene lookup returns CDR1 SGHAT and CDR2 FQNNGV. The length of the CDR3 is 15 residues. Unmatched junction bases numbered 6, after V lost 5 bases and J lost 2 bases. The CDR3 DNA reads TGTGCCAGCAGCGTTTTAGCGGGGGTGCAAGAGACCCAGTACTTC. It yields the protein CASSVLAGVQETQYF.

This clone was recorded once. V and J are TRBV6-1 and TRBJ1-5; maybe TRBD1 (5 bases). This CDR3 spans 16 amino acids. V gave up 1 base and J gave up 1 base, with 11 bases separating them. Per the germline V gene, CDR1 is MNHNS and CDR2 is SASEGT. CDR3 sequence: CASSEVYQGSNQPQHF. CDR3 bases: TGTGCCAGCAGTGAAGTCTATCAGGGAAGCAATCAGCCCCAGCATTTT.

The CDR3: CASSGSSASSYNEQFF. The DNA of the CDR3 is TGTGCCAGCAGCGGAAGTAGCGCGAGCTCCTACAATGAGCAGTTCTTC. This chain uses TRBV11-3 with TRBJ2-1; a possible D gene is TRBD2 (5 bases). CDR1 SGHNT and CDR2 YENEEA come from the germline V gene. This CDR3 is built from 16 residues. Trimming took off 5 bases at V and 0 bases at J, with 14 bases between the two ends.

The chain uses TRBV6-1 and TRBJ1-4; D gene ambiguous. Germline CDR1 is MNHNS and CDR2 is SASEGT. This CDR3 region has 15 residues. Trimming stripped 2 bases from V and 4 bases from J, with 11 bases between. The CDR3 region is CASSERETFNEKLFF. In DNA, the CDR3 is TGTGCCAGCAGTGAACGGGAAACATTTAATGAAAAACTGTTTTTT.

The CDR3 DNA is TGTGCCAGCAGCGGAGACAGGGTACCCCCCTACGAGCAGTACTTC. It codes for CASSGDRVPPYEQYF. This chain joins TRBV11-3 and TRBJ2-7; 7 nucleotides line up with TRBD1. CDR3 length equals 15 residues. V dropped 5 bases and J dropped 2; count of bases not matched to a gene: 9. The germline gives CDR1 SGHNT, CDR2 YENEEA.

This sequence joins TRBV7-6 and TRBJ2-7; tentatively, D is TRBD2 (6 bases). Germline V gives CDR1 SGHVS, CDR2 FNYEAQ. V was shortened by 1 base and J by 5 bases, with 15 bases between the two germline ends. The CDR3 is 15 amino acids. Here the CDR3 DNA reads TGTGCCAGCAGCTTAGGGAGGGGATCGGCGGACGAGCAGTACTTC. This gives the protein CASSLGRGSADEQYF.

The chain carries TRBV6-5 and TRBJ1-6; TRBD1 matches at 7 bases. CDR3 size: 15 residues. J gave up 4 bases and V 5 bases, and 5 bases lay outside the gene matches. Per germline, CDR1 MNHEY and CDR2 SVGAGI. The CDR3 region has the DNA TGTGCCAGCAGTCCCAACAGGGGATATAATTCACCCCTCCACTTT. Translation gives CASSPNRGYNSPLHF.

The CDR3 is CASSYSRAGGPYEQYF. CDR3 sequence (DNA): TGTGCCAGCAGTTACTCGCGAGCGGGAGGGCCCTACGAGCAGTACTTC. The chain couples TRBV6-5 to TRBJ2-7; the match to TRBD2 covers 10 bases. CDR3 length: 16 amino acids. Losses at the gene ends were 0 bases for V and 2 bases for J; bases not matched to a gene: 4. CDR1 is MNHEY, CDR2 SVGAGI, per germline.

The chain is built from TRBV7-2 and TRBJ1-1; 8 nucleotides match TRBD1. In germline, CDR1 is SGHTA, CDR2 FQGNSA. Trimming cost V 3 bases and J 1 base; bases outside gene matches: 4. This CDR3 spans 15 amino acids. The CDR3 loop reads CASSFGGQGNTEAFF. The CDR3 DNA sequence: TGTGCCAGCAGCTTCGGCGGACAGGGGAACACTGAAGCTTTCTTT.

This clone was detected only a few times. The V gene is TRBV6-4, the J gene TRBJ2-1, with TRBD2 matching over 7 bases. The CDR3 extends over 15 amino acids. From germline, CDR1 is MRHNA and CDR2 SNTAGT. V was clipped by 4 bases and J by 3 bases; unmatched bases: 6. CDR3 amino acids: CASSGSSGDYNEQFF. The CDR3 coding sequence is TGTGCCAGCAGTGGCTCCAGCGGGGACTACAATGAGCAGTTCTTC.

The J gene is TRBJ1-2, the V gene TRBV6-5, with 9 positions matching TRBD1. The CDR3 covers 14 residues. The ends lost 6 bases at V and 2 bases at J; junction bases unmatched: 4. Looked up from germline, CDR1 is MNHEY and CDR2 is SVGAGI. CDR3 bases: TGTGCCAGCAGCGTAACAGGGGGCAACTATGGCTACACCTTC. Translated, it gives CASSVTGGNYGYTF.